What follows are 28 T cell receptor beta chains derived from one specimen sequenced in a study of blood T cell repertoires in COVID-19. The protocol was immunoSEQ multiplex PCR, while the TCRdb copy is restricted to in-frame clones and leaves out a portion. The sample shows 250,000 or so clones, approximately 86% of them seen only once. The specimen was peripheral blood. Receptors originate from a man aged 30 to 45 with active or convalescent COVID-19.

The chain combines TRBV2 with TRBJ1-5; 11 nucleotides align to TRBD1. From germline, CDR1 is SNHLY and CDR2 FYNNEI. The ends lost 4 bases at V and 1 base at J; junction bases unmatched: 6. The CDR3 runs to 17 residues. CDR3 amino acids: CASSGGQGVKSNQPQHF. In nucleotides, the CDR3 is TGTGCCAGCAGTGGGGGACAGGGGGTCAAAAGCAATCAGCCCCAGCATTTT.

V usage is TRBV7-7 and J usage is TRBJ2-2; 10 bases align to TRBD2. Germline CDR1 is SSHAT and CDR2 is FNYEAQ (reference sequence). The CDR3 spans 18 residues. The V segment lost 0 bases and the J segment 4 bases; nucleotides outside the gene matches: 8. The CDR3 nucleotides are TGTGCCAGCAGCTTAGCGTCTAGCGGGGGCCTGATCACCGGGGAGCTGTTTTTT. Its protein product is CASSLASSGGLITGELFF.

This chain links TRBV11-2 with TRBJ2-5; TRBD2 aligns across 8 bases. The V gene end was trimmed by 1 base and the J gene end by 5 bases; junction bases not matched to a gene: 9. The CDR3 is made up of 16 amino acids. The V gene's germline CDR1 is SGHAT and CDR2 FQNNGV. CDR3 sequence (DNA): TGTGCCAGCAGCTTAGTGTCGGGGGGGCCCGTCGAGACCCAGTACTTC. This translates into CASSLVSGGPVETQYF.

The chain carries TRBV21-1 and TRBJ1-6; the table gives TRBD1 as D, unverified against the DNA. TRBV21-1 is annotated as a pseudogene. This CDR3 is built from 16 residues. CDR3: CASSTKRQGWHSPLHF. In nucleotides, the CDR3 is TGTGCCAGCAGCACCAAAAGACAGGGTTGGCATTCACCCCTCCACTTT.

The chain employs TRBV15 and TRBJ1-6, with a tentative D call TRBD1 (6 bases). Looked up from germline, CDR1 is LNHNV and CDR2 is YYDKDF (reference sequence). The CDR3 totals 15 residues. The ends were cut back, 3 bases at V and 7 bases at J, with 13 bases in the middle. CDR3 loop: CATSSLQGWNSPLHF. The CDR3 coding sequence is TGTGCCACCAGCAGCCTACAGGGATGGAATTCACCCCTCCACTTT. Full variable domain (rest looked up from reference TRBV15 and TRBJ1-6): DAMVIQNPRYQVTQFGKPVTLSCSQTLNHNVMYWYQQKSSQAPKLLFHYYDKDFNNEADTPDNFQSRRPNTSFCFLDIRSPGLGDTAMYLCATSSLQGWNSPLHFGNGTRLTVT.

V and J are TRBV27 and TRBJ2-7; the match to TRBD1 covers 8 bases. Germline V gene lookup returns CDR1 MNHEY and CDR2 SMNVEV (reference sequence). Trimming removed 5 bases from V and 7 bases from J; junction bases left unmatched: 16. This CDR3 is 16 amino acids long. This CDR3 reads CASSPGRGQGVKEQYF. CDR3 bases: TGTGCCAGCAGTCCTGGTCGAGGACAGGGAGTGAAGGAGCAGTACTTC.

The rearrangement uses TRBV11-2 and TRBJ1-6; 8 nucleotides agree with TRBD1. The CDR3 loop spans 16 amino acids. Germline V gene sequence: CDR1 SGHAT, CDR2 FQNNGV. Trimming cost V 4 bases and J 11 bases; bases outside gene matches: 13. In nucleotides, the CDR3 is TGTGCCAGCAGCTCCAGAAACCGGGACAGGATGGCACCCCTCCACTTT. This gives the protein CASSSRNRDRMAPLHF.

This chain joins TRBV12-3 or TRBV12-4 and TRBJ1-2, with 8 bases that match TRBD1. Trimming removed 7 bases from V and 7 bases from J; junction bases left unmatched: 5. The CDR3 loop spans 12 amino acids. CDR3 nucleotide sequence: TGTGCCAGCAAAGGACAGGGCAGTGGCTACACCTTC. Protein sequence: CASKGQGSGYTF.

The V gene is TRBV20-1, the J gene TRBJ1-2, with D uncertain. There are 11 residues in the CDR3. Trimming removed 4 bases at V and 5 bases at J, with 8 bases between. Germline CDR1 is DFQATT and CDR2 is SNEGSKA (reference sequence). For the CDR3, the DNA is TGCAGTGCTACCGGGGAATATGGCTACACCTTC. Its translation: CSATGEYGYTF.

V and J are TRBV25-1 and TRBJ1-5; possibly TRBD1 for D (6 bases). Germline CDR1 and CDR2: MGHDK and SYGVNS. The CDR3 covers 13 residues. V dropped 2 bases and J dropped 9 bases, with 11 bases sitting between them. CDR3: CASSETTGSPQHF. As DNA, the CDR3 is TGTGCCAGCAGTGAAACAACAGGGTCGCCCCAGCATTTT. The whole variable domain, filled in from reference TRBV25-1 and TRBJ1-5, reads EADIYQTPRYLVIGTGKKITLECSQTMGHDKMYWYQQDPGMELHLIHYSYGVNSTEKGDLSSESTVSRIRTEHFPLTLESARPSHTSQYLCASSETTGSPQHFGDGTRLSIL.

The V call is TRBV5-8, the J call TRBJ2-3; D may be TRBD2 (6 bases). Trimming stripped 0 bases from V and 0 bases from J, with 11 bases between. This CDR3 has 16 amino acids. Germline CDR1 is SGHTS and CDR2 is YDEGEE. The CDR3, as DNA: TGTGCCAGCAGCTTGGCCCCAGGGACTAGCACAGATACGCAGTATTTT. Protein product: CASSLAPGTSTDTQYF.

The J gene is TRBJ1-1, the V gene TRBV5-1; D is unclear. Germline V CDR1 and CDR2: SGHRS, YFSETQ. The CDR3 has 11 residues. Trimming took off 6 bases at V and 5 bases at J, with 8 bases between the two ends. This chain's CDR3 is CASNSGTEAFF. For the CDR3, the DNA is TGCGCCAGCAATTCGGGAACTGAAGCTTTCTTT.

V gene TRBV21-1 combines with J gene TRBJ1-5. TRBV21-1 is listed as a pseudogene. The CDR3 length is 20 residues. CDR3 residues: CASGSSRVLGPRESNQPQHF. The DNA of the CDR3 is TGTGCCAGCGGTTCCTCGCGGGTTCTAGGTCCCAGAGAAAGCAATCAGCCCCAGCATTTT.

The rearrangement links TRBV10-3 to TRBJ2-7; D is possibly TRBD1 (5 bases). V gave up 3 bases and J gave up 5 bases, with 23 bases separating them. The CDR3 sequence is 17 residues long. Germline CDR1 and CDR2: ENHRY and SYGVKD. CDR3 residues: CAISDSLDGAGLHEQYF. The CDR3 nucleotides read TGTGCCATCAGTGATTCATTGGACGGTGCAGGGTTGCACGAGCAGTACTTC.

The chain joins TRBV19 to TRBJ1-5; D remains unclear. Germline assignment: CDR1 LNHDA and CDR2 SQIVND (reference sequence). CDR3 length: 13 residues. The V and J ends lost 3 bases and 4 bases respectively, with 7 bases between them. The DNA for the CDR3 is TGTGCCAGTAGTATTTCGGGGAATCAGCCCCAGCATTTT. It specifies CASSISGNQPQHF.

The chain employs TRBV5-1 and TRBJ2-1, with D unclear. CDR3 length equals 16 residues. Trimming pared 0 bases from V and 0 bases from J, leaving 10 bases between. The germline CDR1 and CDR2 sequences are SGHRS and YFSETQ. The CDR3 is CASSLEPLSSYNEQFF. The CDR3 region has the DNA TGCGCCAGCAGCTTGGAGCCGTTAAGCTCCTACAATGAGCAGTTCTTC.

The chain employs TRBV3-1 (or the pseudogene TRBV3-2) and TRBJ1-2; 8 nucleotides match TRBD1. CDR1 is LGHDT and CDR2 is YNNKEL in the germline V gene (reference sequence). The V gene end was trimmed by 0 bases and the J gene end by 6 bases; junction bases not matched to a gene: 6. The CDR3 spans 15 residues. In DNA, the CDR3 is TGTGCCAGCAGCCAAGATTCAGGCAGGGGGCATGGCTACACCTTC. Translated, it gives CASSQDSGRGHGYTF.

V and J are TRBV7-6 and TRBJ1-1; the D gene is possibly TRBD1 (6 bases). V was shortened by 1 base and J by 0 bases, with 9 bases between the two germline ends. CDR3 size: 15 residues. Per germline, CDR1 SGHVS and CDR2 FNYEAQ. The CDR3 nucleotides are TGTGCCAGCAGCTTAGGGACAGTTATGAACACTGAAGCTTTCTTT. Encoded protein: CASSLGTVMNTEAFF.

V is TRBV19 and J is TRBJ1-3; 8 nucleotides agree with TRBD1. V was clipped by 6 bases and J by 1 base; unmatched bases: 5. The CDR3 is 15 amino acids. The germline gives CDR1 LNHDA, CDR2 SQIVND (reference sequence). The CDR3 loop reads CASRTQGASGNTIYF. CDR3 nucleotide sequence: TGTGCCAGTAGGACTCAGGGGGCGTCTGGAAACACCATATATTTT. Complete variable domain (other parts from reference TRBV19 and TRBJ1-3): DGGITQSPKYLFRKEGQNVTLSCEQNLNHDAMYWYRQDPGQGLRLIYYSQIVNDFQKGDIAEGYSVSREKKESFPLTVTSAQKNPTAFYLCASRTQGASGNTIYFGEGSWLTVV.

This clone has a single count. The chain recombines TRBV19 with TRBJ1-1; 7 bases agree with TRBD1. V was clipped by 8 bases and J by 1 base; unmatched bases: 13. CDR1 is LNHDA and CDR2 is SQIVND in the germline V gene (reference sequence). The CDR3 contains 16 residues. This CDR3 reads CASYRSSGTENTEAFF. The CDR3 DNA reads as TGTGCCAGTTACCGATCATCCGGGACAGAGAACACTGAAGCTTTCTTT.

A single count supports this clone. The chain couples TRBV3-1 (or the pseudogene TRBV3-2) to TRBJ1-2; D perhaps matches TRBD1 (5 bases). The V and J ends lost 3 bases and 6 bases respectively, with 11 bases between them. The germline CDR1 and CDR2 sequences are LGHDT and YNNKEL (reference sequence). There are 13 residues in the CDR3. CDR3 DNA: TGTGCCAGCAGCCAGGAGACAGTCAATGGCTACACCTTC. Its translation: CASSQETVNGYTF.

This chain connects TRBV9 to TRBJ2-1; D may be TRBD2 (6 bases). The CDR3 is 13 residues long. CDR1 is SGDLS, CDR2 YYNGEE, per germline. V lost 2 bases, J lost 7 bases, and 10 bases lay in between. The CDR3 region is CASSVTRENEQFF. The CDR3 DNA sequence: TGTGCCAGCAGCGTGACTAGGGAAAATGAGCAGTTCTTC.

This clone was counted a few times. For the CDR3, the DNA is TGTGCCAGTAGTACACCACTTCGGGACAGGGTGAGCGAGCAGTACTTC. Its protein is CASSTPLRDRVSEQYF. This rearrangement joins TRBV19 to TRBJ2-7; 9 nucleotides line up with TRBD1. Germline loops: CDR1 LNHDA, CDR2 SQIVND (reference sequence). The CDR3 covers 16 residues. The V and J ends lost 4 bases and 6 bases, in that order; junction bases with no gene match: 13. The variable domain in full, with the rest retrieved from reference TRBV19 and TRBJ2-7, is DGGITQSPKYLFRKEGQNVTLSCEQNLNHDAMYWYRQDPGQGLRLIYYSQIVNDFQKGDIAEGYSVSREKKESFPLTVTSAQKNPTAFYLCASSTPLRDRVSEQYFGPGTRLTVT.

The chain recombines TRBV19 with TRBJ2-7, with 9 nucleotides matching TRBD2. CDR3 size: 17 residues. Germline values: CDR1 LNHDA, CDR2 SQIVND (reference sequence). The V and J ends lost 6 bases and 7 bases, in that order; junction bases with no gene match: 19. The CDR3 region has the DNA TGTGCCAGTAGGCAAGCGGCGGGGCTAGCGGGACCTAAGGAGCAGTACTTC. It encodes CASRQAAGLAGPKEQYF.

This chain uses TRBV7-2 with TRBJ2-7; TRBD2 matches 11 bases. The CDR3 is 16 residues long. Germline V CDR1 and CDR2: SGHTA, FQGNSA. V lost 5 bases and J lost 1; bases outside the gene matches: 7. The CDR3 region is CASSLSGGAVSYEQYF. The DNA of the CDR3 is TGTGCCAGCAGCCTTAGCGGGGGGGCGGTTTCCTACGAGCAGTACTTC.

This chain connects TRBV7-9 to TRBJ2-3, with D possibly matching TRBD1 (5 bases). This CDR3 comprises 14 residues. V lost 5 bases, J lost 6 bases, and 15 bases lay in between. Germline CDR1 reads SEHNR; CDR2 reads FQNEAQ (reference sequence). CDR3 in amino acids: CASSQGRVGDTQYF. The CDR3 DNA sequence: TGTGCCAGCAGCCAGGGTAGGGTGGGCGATACGCAGTATTTT. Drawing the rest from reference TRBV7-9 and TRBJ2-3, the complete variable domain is DTGVSQNPRHKITKRGQNVTFRCDPISEHNRLYWYRQTLGQGPEFLTYFQNEAQLEKSRLLSDRFSAERPKGSFSTLEIQRTEQGDSAMYLCASSQGRVGDTQYFGPGTRLTVL.

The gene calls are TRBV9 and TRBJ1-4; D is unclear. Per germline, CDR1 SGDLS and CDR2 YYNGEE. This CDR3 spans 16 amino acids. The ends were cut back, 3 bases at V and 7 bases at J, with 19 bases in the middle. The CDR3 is CASSDPMEGRSEKLFF. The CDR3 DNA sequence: TGTGCCAGCAGCGACCCGATGGAGGGTCGGAGTGAAAAACTGTTTTTT.

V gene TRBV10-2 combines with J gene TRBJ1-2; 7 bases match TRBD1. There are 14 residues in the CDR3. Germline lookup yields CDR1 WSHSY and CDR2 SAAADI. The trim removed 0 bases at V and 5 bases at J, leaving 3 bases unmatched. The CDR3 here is CASSESGQPYGYTF. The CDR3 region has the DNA TGCGCCAGCAGTGAGTCGGGACAGCCGTATGGCTACACCTTC.